The present T cell receptor beta chain was sequenced within a study of Graves' ophthalmopathy and Graves' hyperthyroidism. Amplification targeted the TCR beta CDR3 regions, with RNA transcripts as the source material. First-round RT-PCR employed HTBI primers, with a second-round multiplex PCR after it. TCRdb itself ran the multiplex PCR reads through MiXCR, one entry per CDR3 protein. The sample shows 600,000 to 650,000 distinct CDR3 sequences, 20% to 25% of them seen only once. Germline V lookup: CDR1 MNHNS, CDR2 SASEGT. The J segment lost 8 bases and the V segment lost 4 bases, leaving 2 bases of the junction unmatched. The length of the CDR3 is 12 residues. In this sample, this clonotype turned up many times. Aged 18 to 65, the patients with hyperthyroidism had under 2 months' duration and were newly diagnosed.

This receptor was taken from a woman aged 18 to 35 with stable Graves' hyperthyroidism. Some clones in this sample may be carry-over from other donors' samples. This chain joins TRBV6-1 and TRBJ1-2, with 9 positions matching TRBD1. Sequenced sample: peripheral blood. The DNA for the CDR3 is TGTGCCAGCAGTGGACAGGGGGGCGGCTACACCTTC. Encoded protein: CASSGQGGGYTF.